The subject of this entry is one T cell receptor beta chain. What it binds is unknown. This specimen belongs to a study of Graves' ophthalmopathy and Graves' hyperthyroidism. Study summary: Researchers classed hyperthyroidism as stable given no ophthalmopathy within 18 months of follow-up. Study-level results: Blood samples also showed most expanded thyroid clonotypes exceeding 0.001 frequency.

Researchers took RNA transcripts and amplified TCR beta CDR3 regions from them. HTBI primers were used in a first-round RT-PCR, which preceded a second-round multiplex PCR. One entry per CDR3 protein results from TCRdb running MiXCR on the multiplex PCR reads. This repertoire shows 450,000 to 600,000 distinct CDR3 sequences, about 35% found once; its top ten account for about 4.1%. Sequenced material: peripheral blood or thyroid tissue (not recorded which). The receptor comes from an adult man with Graves' hyperthyroidism.

Here the CDR3 reads CASSELGRSNQPQHF. In DNA, the CDR3 is TGTGCCAGCAGTGAATTGGGCAGATCCAATCAGCCCCAGCATTTT. This chain uses TRBV6-1 with TRBJ1-5; D call uncertain. Germline values: CDR1 MNHNS, CDR2 SASEGT. This CDR3 spans 15 amino acids. The ends were cut back, 2 bases at V and 3 bases at J, with 11 bases in the middle.